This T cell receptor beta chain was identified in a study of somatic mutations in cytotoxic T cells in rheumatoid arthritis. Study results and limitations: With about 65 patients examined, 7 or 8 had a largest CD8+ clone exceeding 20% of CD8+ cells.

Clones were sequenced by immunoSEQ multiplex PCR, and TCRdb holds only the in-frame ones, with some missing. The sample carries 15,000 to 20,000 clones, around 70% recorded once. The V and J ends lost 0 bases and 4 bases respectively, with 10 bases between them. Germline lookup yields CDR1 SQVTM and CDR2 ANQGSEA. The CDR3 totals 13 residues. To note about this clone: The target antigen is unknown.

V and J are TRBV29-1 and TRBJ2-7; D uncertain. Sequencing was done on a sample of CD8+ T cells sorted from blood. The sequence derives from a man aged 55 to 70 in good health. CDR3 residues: CSVEDARFYEQYF. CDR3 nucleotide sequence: TGCAGCGTTGAAGATGCTAGATTTTACGAGCAGTACTTC.